This TCR beta chain originates from a study of cytomegalovirus exposure and HLA in healthy donors. In the PCR, 60 Vbeta and 13 Jbeta primers were used. Generated by immunoSEQ multiplex PCR, the TCRdb table keeps only in-frame clones and is missing some. The table records some 90,000 clones, about 78% of them present only once. J gave up 1 base and V 4 bases, and 8 bases lay outside the gene matches. In germline, CDR1 is SGHDT, CDR2 YYEEEE. The CDR3 spans 15 residues. The clonotype comes from a woman aged 40-49 years in good health and CMV-seronegative. The sample was PBMCs. This sequence joins TRBV5-6 and TRBJ2-7; TRBD2 matches 7 bases. The CDR3 reads CASSRPGEGSYEQYF. The CDR3 DNA reads as TGTGCCAGCAGCCGACCGGGGGAGGGATCCTACGAGCAGTACTTC.